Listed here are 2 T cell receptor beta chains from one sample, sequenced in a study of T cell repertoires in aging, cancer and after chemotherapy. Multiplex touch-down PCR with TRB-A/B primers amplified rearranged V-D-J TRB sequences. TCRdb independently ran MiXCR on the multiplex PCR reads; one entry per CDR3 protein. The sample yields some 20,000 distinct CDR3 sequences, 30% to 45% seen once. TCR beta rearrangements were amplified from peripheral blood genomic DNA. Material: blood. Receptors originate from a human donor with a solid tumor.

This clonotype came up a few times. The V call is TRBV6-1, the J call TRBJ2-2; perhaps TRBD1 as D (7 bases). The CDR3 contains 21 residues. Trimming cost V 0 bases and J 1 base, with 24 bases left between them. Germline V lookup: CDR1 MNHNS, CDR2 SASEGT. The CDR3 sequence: CASSEAILAGGTGVNTGELFF. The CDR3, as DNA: TGTGCCAGCAGTGAAGCGATCTTGGCAGGGGGTACGGGGGTGAACACCGGGGAGCTGTTTTTT.

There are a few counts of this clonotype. CDR3 sequence: CASSYSRGSYNEQFF. Written as DNA, the CDR3 is TGTGCCAGCAGTTACTCGCGGGGATCCTACAATGAGCAGTTCTTC. The chain joins TRBV6-5 to TRBJ2-1; a possible D gene is TRBD2 (6 bases). The CDR3 runs to 15 residues. Between the trimmed V and J ends, which lost 0 bases and 1 base, there was a span of 7 bases. Germline V gives CDR1 MNHEY, CDR2 SVGAGI.